The rows below give T cell receptor beta chains drawn from one sample of a study of CD8 T cells in ankylosing spondylitis. TCRdb redid the calling of the 5' RACE reads with MiXCR, one entry per CDR3 protein. The data hold approximately 250,000 distinct CDR3 sequences, with approximately 24% observed a single time. Input material: blood, either unsorted or a sorted T cell fraction (not recorded which). The receptors here all came from a male donor with ankylosing spondylitis or in good health (not recorded which). CDR3s include the opening cysteine and the closing phenylalanine or tryptophan. Each record gives: J gene, D gene, V gene, clone size, CDR3 DNA, CDR3 protein. The D gene is left open where the match is weak. Size tells how often a clone was seen (once, few, many) or the class of an expanded clone, and some rows leave it out.

>TRBJ2-3|NA|TRBV20-1|many
TGCAGTGCTAGCCGGGTCCCTAGCACAGATACGCAGTATTTT
CSASRVPSTDTQYF
>TRBJ2-7|TRBD1|TRBV18|few
TGTGCCAGCTCACGTTCCGGGACAGGGGACGAGCAGTACTTC
CASSRSGTGDEQYF
>TRBJ1-1|NA|TRBV9|many
TGTGCCAGCAGCCCTCGGACAGCGATGAACACTGAAGCTTTCTTT
CASSPRTAMNTEAFF
>TRBJ2-7|TRBD1|TRBV6-6|NA
TGTGCCAGCAGATCCCACAGGGGTGACGAGCAGTACTTC
CASRSHRGDEQYF
>TRBJ2-1|NA|TRBV20-1|NA
TGCAGTGCTAGCCTTTCCTATGAGCAGTTCTTC
CSASLSYEQFF
>TRBJ2-3|TRBD2|TRBV29-1|few
TGCTCCACTAGCGGGGGAGTTACAGATACGCAGTATTTT
CSTSGGVTDTQYF
>TRBJ2-5|NA|TRBV20-1|NA
TGCAGTGCTAGAGATCCGGTAGATCAAGAGACCCAGTACTTC
CSARDPVDQETQYF
>TRBJ2-1|NA|TRBV20-1|few
TGCAGTGCATGGGGGGCGTCCCGAAGGAATGAGCAGTTCTTC
CSAWGASRRNEQFF
>TRBJ2-3|NA|TRBV5-1|NA
TGCGCCAGCAGCTTGGAGCAGCGGAACACAGATACGCAGTATTTT
CASSLEQRNTDTQYF
>TRBJ2-1|NA|TRBV5-1|once
TGCGCCAGCAGCCTGGTCGGGACCGATGAGCAGTTCTTC
CASSLVGTDEQFF
>TRBJ2-3|NA|TRBV6-6|NA
TGTGCCAGCACCTTCGGCACAGATACGCAGTATTTT
CASTFGTDTQYF
>TRBJ1-5|NA|TRBV20-1|many
TGCAGTGCTAGAGAGGGAACAGGGAACCAGCCCCAGCATTTT
CSAREGTGNQPQHF
>TRBJ2-7|NA|TRBV15|NA
TGTGCCACCAGCGCCCGGCTAGTCTCCTACGAGCAGTACTTC
CATSARLVSYEQYF
>TRBJ1-5|NA|TRBV30|many
TGTGCCTGGAGTTGGGGGGGATTAAATCAGCCCCAGCATTTT
CAWSWGGLNQPQHF
>TRBJ2-7|TRBD2|TRBV20-1|NA
TGCAGTGCTAGAGATCAACTCACTAGCGGGAGAACCTACGAGCAGTACTTC
CSARDQLTSGRTYEQYF
>TRBJ2-7|TRBD1|TRBV5-1|few
TGCGCCAGCAGCCGTCAGACAGGGGGGAACTACGAGCAGTACTTC
CASSRQTGGNYEQYF
>TRBJ2-5|NA|TRBV28|few
TGTGCCAGCAGTTCCGGGGGACAGTTCCAAGAGACCCAGTACTTC
CASSSGGQFQETQYF
>TRBJ2-1|NA|TRBV5-1|NA
TGCGCCAGCAGCTTGTCCGGGACAAACTCCTACAATGAGCAGTTCTTC
CASSLSGTNSYNEQFF
>TRBJ2-3|TRBD2|TRBV12-3/TRBV12-4|many
TGTGCCAGCACCCTACTAGCGGGGGAGTTCACAGATACGCAGTATTTT
CASTLLAGEFTDTQYF
>TRBJ1-6|NA|TRBV20-1|few
TGCAGTGCGGCCCCGGGACGGGCCTATTCACCCCTCCACTTT
CSAAPGRAYSPLHF
>TRBJ2-5|NA|TRBV20-1|few
TGCAGTGCTAGAGAGAGGCGAGGGACCCAGTACTTC
CSARERRGTQYF
>TRBJ2-7|NA|TRBV15|NA
TGTGCCACCAGCCCGCGGGACATTCTAAAGGGCGAGCAGTACTTC
CATSPRDILKGEQYF
>TRBJ2-1|NA|TRBV18|NA
TGTGCCAGCTCCCTTACTGCCCAGAGCTCCTACAATGAGCAGTTCTTC
CASSLTAQSSYNEQFF
>TRBJ2-2|NA|TRBV12-3/TRBV12-4|NA
TGTGCCAGCAGTTTAGGACTGGCGCACACCGGGGAGCTGTTTTTT
CASSLGLAHTGELFF
>TRBJ1-1|TRBD1|TRBV25-1|NA
TGTGCCAGCAGACCAGACGGGACAGGGAACCCCACTGAAGCTTTCTTT
CASRPDGTGNPTEAFF
>TRBJ1-5|NA|TRBV12-3/TRBV12-4|NA
TGTGCCAGCAGTGCTACCCCCGTCCCTAGCAATCAGCCCCAGCATTTT
CASSATPVPSNQPQHF
>TRBJ2-3|NA|TRBV2|many
TGTGCCAGCAGTCGACTAGATGGCACAGATACGCAGTATTTT
CASSRLDGTDTQYF
>TRBJ2-1|TRBD2|TRBV7-8|many
TGTGCCAGCAGGGGTCGGGGGGGCTCCTACAATGAGCAGTTCTTC
CASRGRGGSYNEQFF
>TRBJ1-1|NA|TRBV6-6|NA
TGTGCCAGCACCACGGGGGCCGGCACTGAAGCTTTCTTT
CASTTGAGTEAFF